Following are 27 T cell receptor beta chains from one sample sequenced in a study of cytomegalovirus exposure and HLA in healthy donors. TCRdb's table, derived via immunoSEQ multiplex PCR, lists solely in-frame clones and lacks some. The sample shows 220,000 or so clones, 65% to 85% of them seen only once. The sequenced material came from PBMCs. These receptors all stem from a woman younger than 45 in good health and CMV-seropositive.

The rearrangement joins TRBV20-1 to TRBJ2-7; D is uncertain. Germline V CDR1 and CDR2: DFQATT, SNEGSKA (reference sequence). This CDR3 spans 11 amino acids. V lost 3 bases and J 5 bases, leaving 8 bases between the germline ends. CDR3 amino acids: CSASPSHEQYF. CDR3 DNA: TGCAGTGCTAGTCCTTCCCACGAGCAGTACTTC.

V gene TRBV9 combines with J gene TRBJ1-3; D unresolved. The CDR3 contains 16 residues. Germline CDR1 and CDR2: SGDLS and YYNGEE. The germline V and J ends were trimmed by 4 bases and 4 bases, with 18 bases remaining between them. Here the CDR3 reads CASSPLGVWSGNTIYF. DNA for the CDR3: TGTGCCAGCAGCCCCCTCGGGGTATGGTCCGGAAACACCATATATTTT.

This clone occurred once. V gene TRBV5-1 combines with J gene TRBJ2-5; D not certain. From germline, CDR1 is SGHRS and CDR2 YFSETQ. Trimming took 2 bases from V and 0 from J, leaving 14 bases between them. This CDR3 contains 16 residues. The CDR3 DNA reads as TGCGCCAGCAGCTTAAGTGGCGGAGCTGACCAAGAGACCCAGTACTTC. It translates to CASSLSGGADQETQYF.

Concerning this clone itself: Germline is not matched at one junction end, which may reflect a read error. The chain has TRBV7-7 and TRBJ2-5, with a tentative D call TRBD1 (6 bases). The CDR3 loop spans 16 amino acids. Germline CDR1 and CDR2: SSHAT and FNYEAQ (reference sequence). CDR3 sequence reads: CASSLRGRRYGETQYF. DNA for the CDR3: TGTGCTAGCAGCTTAAGGGGGAGAAGGTATGGAGAGACCCAGTACTTC.

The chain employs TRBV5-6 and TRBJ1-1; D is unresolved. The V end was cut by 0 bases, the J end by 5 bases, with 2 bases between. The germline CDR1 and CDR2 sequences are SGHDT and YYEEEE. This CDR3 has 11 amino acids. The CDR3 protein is CASSLETEAFF. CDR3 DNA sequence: TGTGCCAGCAGCTTGGAGACTGAAGCTTTCTTT.

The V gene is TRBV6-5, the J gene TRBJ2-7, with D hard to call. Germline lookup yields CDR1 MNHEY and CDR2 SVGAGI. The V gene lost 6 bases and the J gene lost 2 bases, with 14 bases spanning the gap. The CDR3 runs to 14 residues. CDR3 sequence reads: CASRPRSTAYEQYF. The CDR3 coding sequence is TGTGCCAGCAGACCTAGATCTACCGCCTACGAGCAGTACTTC.

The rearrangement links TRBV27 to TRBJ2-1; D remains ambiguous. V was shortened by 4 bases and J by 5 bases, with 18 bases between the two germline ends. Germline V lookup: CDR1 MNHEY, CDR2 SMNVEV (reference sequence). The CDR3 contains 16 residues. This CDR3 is CASSYVGRLNNNEQFF. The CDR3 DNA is TGTGCCAGCAGTTATGTAGGGCGGCTTAACAACAATGAGCAGTTCTTC.

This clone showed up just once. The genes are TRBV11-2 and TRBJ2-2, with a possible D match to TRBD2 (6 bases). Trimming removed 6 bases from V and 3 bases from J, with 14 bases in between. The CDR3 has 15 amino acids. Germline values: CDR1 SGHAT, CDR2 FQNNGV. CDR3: CASSRRGDDTGELFF. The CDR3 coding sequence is TGTGCCAGCAGTCGGAGGGGCGATGACACCGGGGAGCTGTTTTTT. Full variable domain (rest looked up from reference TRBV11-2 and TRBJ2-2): EAGVAQSPRYKIIEKRQSVAFWCNPISGHATLYWYQQILGQGPKLLIQFQNNGVVDDSQLPKDRFSAERLKGVDSTLKIQPAKLEDSAVYLCASSRRGDDTGELFFGEGSRLTVL.

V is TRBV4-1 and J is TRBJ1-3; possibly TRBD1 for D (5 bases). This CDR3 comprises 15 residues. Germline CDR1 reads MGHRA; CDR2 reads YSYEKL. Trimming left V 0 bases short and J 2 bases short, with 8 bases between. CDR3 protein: CASSQDQQAGNTIYF. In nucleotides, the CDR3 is TGCGCCAGCAGCCAAGATCAACAGGCTGGAAACACCATATATTTT.

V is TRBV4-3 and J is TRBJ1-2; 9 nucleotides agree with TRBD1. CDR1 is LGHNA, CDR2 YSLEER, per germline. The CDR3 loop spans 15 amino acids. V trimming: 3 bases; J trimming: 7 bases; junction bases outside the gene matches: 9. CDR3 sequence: CASSHTGTGFSGYTF. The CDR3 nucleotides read TGCGCCAGCAGCCATACCGGGACAGGGTTTTCTGGCTACACCTTC.

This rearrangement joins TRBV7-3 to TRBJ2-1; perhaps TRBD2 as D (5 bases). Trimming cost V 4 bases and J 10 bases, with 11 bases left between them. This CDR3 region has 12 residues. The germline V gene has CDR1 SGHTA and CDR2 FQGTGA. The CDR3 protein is CASSYPTGEQFF. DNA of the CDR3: TGTGCCAGCAGCTACCCAACGGGGGAGCAGTTCTTC. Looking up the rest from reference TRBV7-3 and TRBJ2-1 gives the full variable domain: GAGVSQTPSNKVTEKGKYVELRCDPISGHTALYWYRQSLGQGPEFLIYFQGTGAADDSGLPNDRFFAVRPEGSVSTLKIQRTERGDSAVYLCASSYPTGEQFFGPGTRLTVL.

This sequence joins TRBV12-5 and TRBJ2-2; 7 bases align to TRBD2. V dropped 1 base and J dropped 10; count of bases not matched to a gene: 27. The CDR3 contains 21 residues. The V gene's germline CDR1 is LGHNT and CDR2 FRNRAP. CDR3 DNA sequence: TGTGCTAGTGGTTTGGGTAATGCGTTCAGGGCTAGCGGAGCCTCTAACGAGGAGCTGTTTTTT. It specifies CASGLGNAFRASGASNEELFF.

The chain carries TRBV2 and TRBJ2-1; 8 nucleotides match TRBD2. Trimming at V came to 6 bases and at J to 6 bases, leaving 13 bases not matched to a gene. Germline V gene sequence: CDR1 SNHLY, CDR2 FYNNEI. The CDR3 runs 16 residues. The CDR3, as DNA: TGTGCCAGCAGAGAAACGGGGGCGGGAGGCCCCAATGAGCAGTTCTTC. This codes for CASRETGAGGPNEQFF. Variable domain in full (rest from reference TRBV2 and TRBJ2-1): EPEVTQTPSHQVTQMGQEVILRCVPISNHLYFYWYRQILGQKVEFLVSFYNNEISEKSEIFDDQFSVERPDGSNFTLKIRSTKLEDSAMYFCASRETGAGGPNEQFFGPGTRLTVL.

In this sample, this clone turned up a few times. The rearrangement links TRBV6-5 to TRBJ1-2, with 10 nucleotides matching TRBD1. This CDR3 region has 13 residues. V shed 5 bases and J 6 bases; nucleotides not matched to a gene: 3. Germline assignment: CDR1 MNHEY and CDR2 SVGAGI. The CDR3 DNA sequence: TGTGCCAGCAGTATGACAGGGGGCAATGGCTACACCTTC. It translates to CASSMTGGNGYTF.

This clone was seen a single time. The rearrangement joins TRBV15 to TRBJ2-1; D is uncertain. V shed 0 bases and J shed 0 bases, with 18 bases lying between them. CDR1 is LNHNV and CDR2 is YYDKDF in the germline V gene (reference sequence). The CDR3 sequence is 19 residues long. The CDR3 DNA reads TGTGCCACCAGCAGAGAGTTAATCGGGCGGCCCAGCTCCTACAATGAGCAGTTCTTC. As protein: CATSRELIGRPSSYNEQFF. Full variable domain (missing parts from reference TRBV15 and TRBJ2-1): DAMVIQNPRYQVTQFGKPVTLSCSQTLNHNVMYWYQQKSSQAPKLLFHYYDKDFNNEADTPDNFQSRRPNTSFCFLDIRSPGLGDTAMYLCATSRELIGRPSSYNEQFFGPGTRLTVL.

The CDR3 nucleotides read TGTGCCAGCAGTTTTACAGGTCAGCCCCAGCATTTT. Translating gives CASSFTGQPQHF. The rearrangement joins TRBV27 to TRBJ1-5; a possible D gene is TRBD1 (5 bases). V lost 3 bases to trimming and J lost 6 bases, with 6 bases between them. This CDR3 comprises 12 residues. Germline V lookup: CDR1 MNHEY, CDR2 SMNVEV (reference sequence).

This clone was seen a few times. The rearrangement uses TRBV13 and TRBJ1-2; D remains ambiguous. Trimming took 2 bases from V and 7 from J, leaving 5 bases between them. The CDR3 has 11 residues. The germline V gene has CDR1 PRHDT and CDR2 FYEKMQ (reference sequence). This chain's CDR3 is CASSLKRGYTF. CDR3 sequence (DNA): TGTGCCAGCAGCTTAAAACGTGGCTACACCTTC.

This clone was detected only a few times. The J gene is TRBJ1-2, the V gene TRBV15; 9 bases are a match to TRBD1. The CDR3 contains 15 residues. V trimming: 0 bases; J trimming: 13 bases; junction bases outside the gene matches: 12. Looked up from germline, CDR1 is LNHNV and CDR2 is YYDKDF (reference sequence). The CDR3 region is CATSRDLAGTGTVTF. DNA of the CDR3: TGTGCCACCAGCAGAGACTTAGCTGGGACAGGGACTGTCACCTTC. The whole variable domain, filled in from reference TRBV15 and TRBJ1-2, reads DAMVIQNPRYQVTQFGKPVTLSCSQTLNHNVMYWYQQKSSQAPKLLFHYYDKDFNNEADTPDNFQSRRPNTSFCFLDIRSPGLGDTAMYLCATSRDLAGTGTVTFGSGTRLTVV.

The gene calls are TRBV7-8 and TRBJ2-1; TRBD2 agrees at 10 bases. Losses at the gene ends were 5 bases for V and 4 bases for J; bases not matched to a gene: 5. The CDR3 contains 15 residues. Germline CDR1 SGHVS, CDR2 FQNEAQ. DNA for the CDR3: TGTGCCAGCAGCCCTAGCGGGAGTGTATACAATGAGCAGTTCTTC. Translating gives CASSPSGSVYNEQFF. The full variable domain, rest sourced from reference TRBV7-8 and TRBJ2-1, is GAGVSQSPRYKVAKRGQDVALRCDPISGHVSLFWYQQALGQGPEFLTYFQNEAQLDKSGLPSDRFFAERPEGSVSTLKIQRTQQEDSAVYLCASSPSGSVYNEQFFGPGTRLTVL.

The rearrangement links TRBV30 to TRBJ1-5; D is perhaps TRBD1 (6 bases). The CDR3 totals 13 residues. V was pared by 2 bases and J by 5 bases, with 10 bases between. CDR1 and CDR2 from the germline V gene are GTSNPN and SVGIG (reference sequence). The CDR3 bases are TGTGCCTGGAGTCGGGACACCGATCAGCCCCAGCATTTT. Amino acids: CAWSRDTDQPQHF. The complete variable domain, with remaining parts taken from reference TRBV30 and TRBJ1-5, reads SQTIHQWPATLVQPVGSPLSLECTVEGTSNPNLYWYRQAAGRGLQLLFYSVGIGQISSEVPQNLSASRPQDRQFILSSKKLLLSDSGFYLCAWSRDTDQPQHFGDGTRLSIL.

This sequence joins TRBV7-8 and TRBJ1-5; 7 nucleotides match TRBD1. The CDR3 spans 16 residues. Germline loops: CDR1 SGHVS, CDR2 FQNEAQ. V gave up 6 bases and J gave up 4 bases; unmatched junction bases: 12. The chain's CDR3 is CASSSFETGINQPQHF. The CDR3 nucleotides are TGTGCCAGCAGTTCTTTTGAGACAGGGATAAATCAGCCCCAGCATTTT.

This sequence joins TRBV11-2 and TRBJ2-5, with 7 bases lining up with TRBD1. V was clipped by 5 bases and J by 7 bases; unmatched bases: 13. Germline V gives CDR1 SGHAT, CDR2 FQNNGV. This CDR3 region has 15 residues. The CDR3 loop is CASSEQPGTEGTQYF. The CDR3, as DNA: TGTGCCAGCAGCGAACAACCCGGGACAGAGGGGACCCAGTACTTC.

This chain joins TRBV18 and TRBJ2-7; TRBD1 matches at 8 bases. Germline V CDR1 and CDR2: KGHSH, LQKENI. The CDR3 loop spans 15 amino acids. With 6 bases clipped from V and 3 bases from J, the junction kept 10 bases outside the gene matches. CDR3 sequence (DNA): TGTGCCAGCTCCCCAGATGGACAGGGTGGCTACGAGCAGTACTTC. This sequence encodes CASSPDGQGGYEQYF.

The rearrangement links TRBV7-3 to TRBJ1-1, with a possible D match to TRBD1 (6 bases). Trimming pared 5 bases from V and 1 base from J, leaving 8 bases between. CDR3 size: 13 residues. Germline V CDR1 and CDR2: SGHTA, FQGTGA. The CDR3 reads CASSKQGNTEAFF. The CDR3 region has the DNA TGTGCCAGCAGCAAACAGGGGAACACTGAAGCTTTCTTT.

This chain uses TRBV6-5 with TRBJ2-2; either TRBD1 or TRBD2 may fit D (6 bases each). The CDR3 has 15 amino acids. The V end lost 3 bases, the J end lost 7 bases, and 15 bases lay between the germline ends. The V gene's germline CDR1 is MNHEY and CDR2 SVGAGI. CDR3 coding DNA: TGTGCCAGCAGTTATACGAGGGGGGCGGTCGGGGAGCTGTTTTTT. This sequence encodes CASSYTRGAVGELFF.

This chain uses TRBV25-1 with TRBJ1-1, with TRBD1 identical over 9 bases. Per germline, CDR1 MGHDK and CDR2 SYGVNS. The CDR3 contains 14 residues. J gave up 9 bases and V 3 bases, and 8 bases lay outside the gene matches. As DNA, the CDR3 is TGTGCCAGCAGTGATTCCACGGACAGGGGACAAGCTTTCTTT. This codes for CASSDSTDRGQAFF. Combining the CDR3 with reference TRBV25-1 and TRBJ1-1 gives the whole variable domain EADIYQTPRYLVIGTGKKITLECSQTMGHDKMYWYQQDPGMELHLIHYSYGVNSTEKGDLSSESTVSRIRTEHFPLTLESARPSHTSQYLCASSDSTDRGQAFFGQGTRLTVV.

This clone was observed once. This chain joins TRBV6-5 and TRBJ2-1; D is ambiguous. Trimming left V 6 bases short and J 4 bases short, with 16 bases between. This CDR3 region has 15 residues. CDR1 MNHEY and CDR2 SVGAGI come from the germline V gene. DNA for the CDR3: TGTGCCAGCAGCTCCAGCTATCCCACTTACAATGAGCAGTTCTTC. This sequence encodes CASSSSYPTYNEQFF.